Following are 20 T cell receptor beta chains from one sample sequenced in a study of T-cell memory formation after mild COVID-19. MiXCR was run by TCRdb on the 5' RACE reads, yielding one entry per CDR3 protein. The table has fewer than 200,000 distinct CDR3 sequences, about 22% seen once. The material sequenced was PBMCs or a T cell subset sorted from them (not recorded which). These TCRs come from an adult woman who had mild COVID-19 (a few samples of this study predate the infection). Cell type and time point are not known.

The table lists this clonotype with many counts. The J gene is TRBJ2-2, the V gene TRBV29-1; 7 positions agree with TRBD2. Trimming at V came to 6 bases and at J to 0 bases, leaving 7 bases not matched to a gene. The germline V gene encodes CDR1 SQVTM and CDR2 ANQGSEA. CDR3 length: 15 residues. The CDR3 bases are TGCAGCGTCGTGGAGAGCGGGACGAACACCGGGGAGCTGTTTTTT. This encodes CSVVESGTNTGELFF.

This clonotype was found a few times. This chain's CDR3 is CASSYSLAGLADTQYF. The DNA for the CDR3 is TGTGCCAGCAGTTACTCGCTAGCCGGTTTGGCAGATACGCAGTATTTT. The chain carries TRBV6-5 and TRBJ2-3; TRBD2 might be the D (5 bases). In germline, CDR1 is MNHEY, CDR2 SVGAGI. Trimming pared 0 bases from V and 4 bases from J, leaving 14 bases between. The CDR3 is 16 residues long.

This chain connects TRBV4-1 to TRBJ2-5, with 13 positions matching TRBD2. The CDR3 spans 15 residues. The germline gives CDR1 MGHRA, CDR2 YSYEKL. Trimming removed 8 bases from V and 2 bases from J; junction bases left unmatched: 5. The CDR3 DNA reads as TGCGCCAGCGCTCAACTAGCGGGGGGGCAAGAGACCCAGTACTTC. Encoded protein: CASAQLAGGQETQYF.

This clonotype was recorded a few times. The chain recombines TRBV7-9 with TRBJ2-5; tentatively, D is TRBD1 or TRBD2 (5 bases each). There are 15 residues in the CDR3. Trimming took off 4 bases at V and 4 bases at J, with 16 bases between the two ends. Per germline, CDR1 SEHNR and CDR2 FQNEAQ (reference sequence). The CDR3 region has the DNA TGTGCCAGCAGCTCCTTCTCGGGACCTATAGAGACCCAGTACTTC. Translating it yields CASSSFSGPIETQYF.

The CDR3 protein is CASSYYPTGPYGYTF. CDR3 bases: TGTGCCAGCAGTTATTACCCAACTGGCCCGTACGGCTACACCTTC. V gene TRBV6-6 combines with J gene TRBJ1-2; D call uncertain. This CDR3 has 15 residues. Looked up from germline, CDR1 is MNHNY and CDR2 is SVGAGI (reference sequence). V shed 3 bases and J shed 8 bases, with 19 bases lying between them.

The chain combines TRBV9 with TRBJ2-7, with D tentatively TRBD1 (5 bases). Germline V gives CDR1 SGDLS, CDR2 YYNGEE. The CDR3 loop spans 17 amino acids. Trimming cost V 2 bases and J 0 bases, with 18 bases left between them. DNA for the CDR3: TGTGCCAGCAGCGTCGGCATAGGGGAACCAAGCTCCTACGAGCAGTACTTC. Amino acids: CASSVGIGEPSSYEQYF.

This clonotype was seen more than once but under ten times. This CDR3 is CASSLRLAGGLNNEQFF. The CDR3 DNA follows: TGTGCCAGCAGCTTAAGACTAGCGGGAGGCCTGAACAATGAGCAGTTCTTC. V is TRBV7-3 and J is TRBJ2-1; TRBD2 agrees at 13 bases. Per the germline V gene, CDR1 is SGHTA and CDR2 is FQGTGA. This CDR3 spans 17 amino acids. J lost 5 bases, V lost 1 base, and 5 bases had no gene match.

Worth noting for this clonotype: Mismatch with germline at one junction end may stem from a read error. This chain joins TRBV29-1 and TRBJ2-7; D ambiguous. This CDR3 region has 12 residues. The germline gives CDR1 SQVTM, CDR2 ANQGSEA. The CDR3 region has the DNA TGCAGCGTTATAGTATCCTCCCACGAGCAGTACTTC. Protein: CSVIVSSHEQYF.

This sequence joins TRBV29-1 and TRBJ2-7; D remains ambiguous. This CDR3 has 14 amino acids. Germline CDR1 is SQVTM and CDR2 is ANQGSEA. Trimming took off 3 bases at V and 0 bases at J, with 12 bases between the two ends. The chain's CDR3 is CSVEGLIGSYEQYF. The CDR3 DNA sequence: TGCAGCGTTGAGGGGTTGATTGGCTCCTACGAGCAGTACTTC.

This clonotype was recorded a few times. This chain uses TRBV29-1 with TRBJ2-1, with 11 bases that match TRBD2. The CDR3 spans 16 residues. Per the germline V gene, CDR1 is SQVTM and CDR2 is ANQGSEA. The CDR3 nucleotides are TGCAACCTATGTGGTTCTAGCGGGAGGTTGAGTGATGAGCAGTTCTTC. It yields the protein CNLCGSSGRLSDEQFF.

The chain couples TRBV9 to TRBJ2-3, with 9 bases matching TRBD2. The CDR3 spans 15 residues. V lost 6 bases and J lost 2; bases outside the gene matches: 7. Per germline, CDR1 SGDLS and CDR2 YYNGEE. DNA of the CDR3: TGTGCCAGCACCCTTGGCGGGAGGGCCACAGATACGCAGTATTTT. Residues: CASTLGGRATDTQYF. The full variable domain, completed using reference TRBV9 and TRBJ2-3, is DSGVTQTPKHLITATGQRVTLRCSPRSGDLSVYWYQQSLDQGLQFLIQYYNGEERAKGNILERFSAQQFPDLHSELNLSSLELGDSALYFCASTLGGRATDTQYFGPGTRLTVL.

This clonotype has a handful of counts. V gene TRBV7-9 combines with J gene TRBJ2-7; D possibly corresponds to TRBD1 (6 bases). The CDR3 is 15 amino acids. Germline lookup yields CDR1 SEHNR and CDR2 FQNEAQ (reference sequence). V lost 7 bases, J lost 2 bases, and 18 bases lay in between. Here the CDR3 reads CASTGVQGFPYEQYF. As DNA, the CDR3 is TGTGCCAGCACCGGCGTACAGGGATTTCCCTACGAGCAGTACTTC.

This clonotype has a handful of counts. This chain joins TRBV29-1 and TRBJ2-3; 9 positions match TRBD2. J gave up 5 bases and V 7 bases, and 10 bases lay outside the gene matches. The V gene's germline CDR1 is SQVTM and CDR2 ANQGSEA. There are 14 residues in the CDR3. CDR3 DNA sequence: TGCAGCGGACAAGAAGCGGGAGGTATAGATACGCAGTATTTT. It yields the protein CSGQEAGGIDTQYF.

The genes are TRBV15 and TRBJ2-1, with D uncertain. With 4 bases removed from V and 8 bases from J, the gap between germline ends came to 21 bases. The length of the CDR3 is 16 residues. Germline V gives CDR1 LNHNV, CDR2 YYDKDF (reference sequence). The chain's CDR3 is CATSNTTTVRAYEQFF. CDR3 DNA: TGTGCCACCAGCAACACGACAACGGTTCGTGCGTATGAGCAGTTCTTC.

Only a few counts were recorded for this clonotype. CDR3 sequence: CAWSAGVGSTEAFF. Here the CDR3 DNA reads TGTGCCTGGAGTGCGGGGGTAGGGAGCACTGAAGCTTTCTTT. V is TRBV30 and J is TRBJ1-1; D is perhaps TRBD1 (5 bases). There are 14 residues in the CDR3. CDR1 GTSNPN and CDR2 SVGIG come from the germline V gene (reference sequence). Trimming took off 1 base at V and 4 bases at J, with 13 bases between the two ends. The whole variable domain, filled in from reference TRBV30 and TRBJ1-1, reads SQTIHQWPATLVQPVGSPLSLECTVEGTSNPNLYWYRQAAGRGLQLLFYSVGIGQISSEVPQNLSASRPQDRQFILSSKKLLLSDSGFYLCAWSAGVGSTEAFFGQGTRLTVV.

There are a few counts of this clonotype. The chain links TRBV6-1 to TRBJ2-7; 14 bases fit TRBD2. The CDR3 length is 16 residues. Unmatched junction bases numbered 2, after V lost 2 bases and J lost 2 bases. Germline V CDR1 and CDR2: MNHNS, SASEGT. In DNA, the CDR3 is TGTGCCAGCAGTGAATGGGGACTAGCGGGGGCCTACGAGCAGTACTTC. It encodes CASSEWGLAGAYEQYF.

This chain links TRBV10-3 with TRBJ2-7; D is undetermined. The germline V and J ends were trimmed by 0 bases and 6 bases, with 12 bases remaining between them. CDR1 is ENHRY and CDR2 is SYGVKD in the germline V gene. The CDR3 totals 14 residues. The CDR3 sequence is CAISESISSSEQYF. The CDR3 DNA reads as TGTGCCATCAGTGAGTCGATTAGCAGCAGCGAGCAGTACTTC.

Remarks on this clonotype: The germline gene is not matched at one end of the junction; a read error may be the cause. The rearrangement links TRBV5-1 to TRBJ2-1; D gene ambiguous. CDR1 and CDR2 (germline): SGHRS, YFSETQ. The CDR3 is 12 amino acids. For the CDR3, the DNA is TGTGCCAGCAGCGTCCGGAGCAATGAGCAGTTCTTC. Protein sequence: CASSVRSNEQFF.

This chain uses TRBV7-9 with TRBJ2-1; D perhaps matches TRBD2 (6 bases). Germline loops: CDR1 SEHNR, CDR2 FQNEAQ (reference sequence). Trimming left V 1 base short and J 1 base short, with 8 bases between. This CDR3 contains 15 residues. The CDR3 spells CASSLVGRSYNEQFF. The CDR3 coding sequence is TGTGCCAGCAGCTTAGTAGGGAGGTCCTACAATGAGCAGTTCTTC.

There are a few counts of this clonotype. The chain has TRBV6-2 or TRBV6-3 and TRBJ2-4; D remains unclear. CDR3 size: 14 residues. Trimming took 6 bases from V and 0 from J, leaving 9 bases between them. Germline V gene data show CDR1 as MNHEY and CDR2 as SVGEGT. The CDR3 sequence: CASSYNVAKNIQYF. The CDR3 DNA reads TGTGCCAGCAGCTACAACGTAGCCAAAAACATTCAGTACTTC.